This entry lists 9 T cell receptor beta chains sequenced from one sample in a study of cytomegalovirus exposure and HLA in healthy donors. PCR was performed using 60 Vbeta and 13 Jbeta primers. Some clones are missing from TCRdb's copy, which holds only in-frame ones; the method was immunoSEQ multiplex PCR. The table lists some 130,000 clones, about 85% of them singletons. Sequenced material: PBMCs. The origin of the receptors is a female donor in good health and CMV-seronegative.

This sequence joins TRBV10-3 and TRBJ1-5, with 8 nucleotides matching TRBD1. The V and J ends lost 7 bases and 3 bases, in that order; junction bases with no gene match: 5. This CDR3 comprises 14 residues. Germline values: CDR1 ENHRY, CDR2 SYGVKD. Written as DNA, the CDR3 is TGTGCCATCAAAGGGACAGGCCCCAATCAGCCCCAGCATTTT. It yields the protein CAIKGTGPNQPQHF.

This clone was observed a single time. The chain joins TRBV7-2 to TRBJ1-2, with D uncertain. V lost 4 bases, J lost 2 bases, and 11 bases lay in between. Looked up from germline, CDR1 is SGHTA and CDR2 is FQGNSA. The CDR3 is 14 residues long. Here the CDR3 DNA reads TGTGCCAGCAGCTGGTCGGGAGTAAACTATGGCTACACCTTC. This translates into CASSWSGVNYGYTF.

A few counts support this clone. The chain uses TRBV7-9 and TRBJ2-3; D unresolved. This CDR3 has 13 residues. The ends were cut back, 2 bases at V and 7 bases at J, with 10 bases in the middle. CDR1 and CDR2 (germline): SEHNR, FQNEAQ (reference sequence). For the CDR3, the DNA is TGTGCCAGCAGCTTATCGACACCTAATACGCAGTATTTT. Its protein product is CASSLSTPNTQYF.

The V call is TRBV19, the J call TRBJ1-5; 9 bases line up with TRBD1. Germline V gene data show CDR1 as LNHDA and CDR2 as SQIVND (reference sequence). The V gene end was trimmed by 3 bases and the J gene end by 2 bases; junction bases not matched to a gene: 14. This CDR3 is 19 amino acids long. The CDR3 DNA reads as TGTGCCAGTAGTATCCCCCTTCGGACAGGGGTGATCGGCAATCAGCCCCAGCATTTT. Translated: CASSIPLRTGVIGNQPQHF.

The rearrangement links TRBV15 to TRBJ1-2; 10 bases fit TRBD1. The CDR3 spans 15 residues. The ends lost 2 bases at V and 3 bases at J; junction bases unmatched: 3. Germline V gives CDR1 LNHNV, CDR2 YYDKDF (reference sequence). The CDR3 spells CATSRKTGGDYGYTF. The CDR3 DNA reads as TGTGCCACCAGCAGAAAGACAGGGGGCGACTATGGCTACACCTTC.

V usage is TRBV30 and J usage is TRBJ1-6, with D unclear. The CDR3 loop spans 12 amino acids. The V and J ends lost 6 bases and 10 bases respectively, with 13 bases between them. Germline V CDR1 and CDR2: GTSNPN, SVGIG (reference sequence). The CDR3 coding sequence is TGTGCCTGCGATGAGGGCAACTCACCCCTCCACTTT. Amino acids: CACDEGNSPLHF.

This clone was detected only once. The chain has TRBV5-1 and TRBJ2-3; tentatively, D is TRBD2 (5 bases). Germline-derived CDR1 and CDR2 are SGHRS and YFSETQ. The CDR3 sequence is 15 residues long. V lost 0 bases, J lost 4 bases, and 12 bases lay in between. The CDR3 sequence: CASSLETTLPDTQYF. The CDR3 nucleotides are TGCGCCAGCAGCTTGGAGACTACCCTCCCAGATACGCAGTATTTT.

V is TRBV29-1 and J is TRBJ2-3, with TRBD2 as a possible D gene (5 bases). Germline V CDR1 and CDR2: SQVTM, ANQGSEA. The CDR3 sequence is 15 residues long. V lost 4 bases and J lost 2, with 16 bases in between. In DNA, the CDR3 is TGCAGCGTTGTACCCAGAGAGGGAGCCACAGATACGCAGTATTTT. Protein product: CSVVPREGATDTQYF.

The chain combines TRBV5-1 with TRBJ2-2; D is possibly TRBD2 (7 bases). CDR3 length equals 16 residues. Per germline, CDR1 SGHRS and CDR2 YFSETQ. V was cut by 4 bases and J by 4 bases, with 17 bases left in between. The CDR3 nucleotides are TGCGCCAGCAGCCAGACACTCGGGGGGCTCACCGGGGAGCTGTTTTTT. Its translation: CASSQTLGGLTGELFF.